These T cell receptor beta chains were read from a single sample in a study of radiotherapy plus CTLA-4 blockade in lung cancer. TCRdb's table, derived via immunoSEQ multiplex PCR, lists solely in-frame clones and lacks some. The sample contains about 18,000 clones, approximately 85% of which appear only once. The starting material was peripheral blood, obtained from a patient treated with radiotherapy plus ipilimumab. The source of these receptors is a human donor with non-small cell lung cancer whose response to radiotherapy plus ipilimumab could not be evaluated. Both conserved end residues are part of each CDR3. The order of the fields is clone size, D gene, V gene, J gene, CDR3 DNA, CDR3 protein. The D gene is left open where the match is weak. Rows give clone size only sometimes, using once, few, many, or a class for an expanded clone.

abundance: -; d_gene: -; v_gene: TRBV5-1; j_gene: TRBJ1-6; CDR3nt: TGCGCCAGCAGGGAACAGGGATTCAGTTCACCCCTCCACTTT; CDR3aa: CASREQGFSSPLHF
abundance: -; d_gene: TRBD2; v_gene: TRBV19; j_gene: TRBJ2-1; CDR3nt: TGTGCCAGTAGTATATTTACGGGGGGGAAACACAATGAGCAGTTCTTC; CDR3aa: CASSIFTGGKHNEQFF
abundance: -; d_gene: -; v_gene: TRBV5-1; j_gene: TRBJ1-6; CDR3nt: TGCGCCAGCAGCTTGGGCGGGGTAGTTTCACCCCTCCACTTT; CDR3aa: CASSLGGVVSPLHF
abundance: -; d_gene: -; v_gene: TRBV4-1; j_gene: TRBJ2-3; CDR3nt: TGCGCCAGCAGCTCGGCCTTGGCGGGGAGACCTAGCACAGATACGCAGTATTTT; CDR3aa: CASSSALAGRPSTDTQYF
abundance: -; d_gene: TRBD1; v_gene: TRBV27; j_gene: TRBJ1-5; CDR3nt: TGTGCCAGCAGTTTACAGGGGGATCAGCCCCAGCATTTT; CDR3aa: CASSLQGDQPQHF
abundance: -; d_gene: TRBD2; v_gene: TRBV7-9; j_gene: TRBJ2-2; CDR3nt: TGTGCCAGCAGCTTCCCCAGCGGGAGCTCCACCGGGGAGCTGTTTTTT; CDR3aa: CASSFPSGSSTGELFF
abundance: -; d_gene: -; v_gene: TRBV7-8; j_gene: TRBJ1-3; CDR3nt: TGTGCCAGCAGCTTAGAGGCGAGGAACACCATATATTTT; CDR3aa: CASSLEARNTIYF
abundance: -; d_gene: -; v_gene: TRBV20-1; j_gene: TRBJ2-7; CDR3nt: TGCTCCGGTGTAAGCTCCTACGAGCAGTACTTC; CDR3aa: CSGVSSYEQYF
abundance: -; d_gene: -; v_gene: TRBV27; j_gene: TRBJ2-1; CDR3nt: TGTGCCAGCAGTTTATTACCGGCAGGGGACTCCTACAATGAGCAGTTCTTC; CDR3aa: CASSLLPAGDSYNEQFF
abundance: -; d_gene: TRBD2; v_gene: TRBV28; j_gene: TRBJ2-2; CDR3nt: TGTGCCACCCATAGCGGGCGGGGCTACACCGGGGAGCTGTTTTTT; CDR3aa: CATHSGRGYTGELFF
abundance: -; d_gene: -; v_gene: TRBV5-1; j_gene: TRBJ2-3; CDR3nt: TGCGCCAGCAGCTTGGAGCCTAATTCAGATACGCAGTATTTT; CDR3aa: CASSLEPNSDTQYF
abundance: few; d_gene: TRBD1; v_gene: TRBV6-6; j_gene: TRBJ1-1; CDR3nt: TGTGCCAGCAGTACCGCGGACAGGAGGGCTTTCTTT; CDR3aa: CASSTADRRAFF
abundance: few; d_gene: TRBD2; v_gene: TRBV18; j_gene: TRBJ2-5; CDR3nt: TGTGCCAGCTCCCCTGAGCGGGGGGCCTTTCAAGAGACCCAGTACTTC; CDR3aa: CASSPERGAFQETQYF
abundance: once; d_gene: -; v_gene: TRBV9; j_gene: TRBJ2-1; CDR3nt: TGTGCCAGCTCCATCGGGGACTGGGGCAACAATGAGCAGTTCTTC; CDR3aa: CASSIGDWGNNEQFF
abundance: -; d_gene: TRBD1; v_gene: TRBV7-9; j_gene: TRBJ1-2; CDR3nt: TGTGCCAGCAGCGTCGGGACAGGGGACTATGGCTACACCTTC; CDR3aa: CASSVGTGDYGYTF
abundance: once; d_gene: -; v_gene: TRBV28; j_gene: TRBJ2-2; CDR3nt: TGTGCCAGCAGTTTAATTGGCTCCAGGGAGCTGTTTTTT; CDR3aa: CASSLIGSRELFF
abundance: -; d_gene: -; v_gene: TRBV19; j_gene: TRBJ1-5; CDR3nt: TGTGCCAGTAGTATAGTCAGGTACGGCAATCAGCCCCAGCATTTT; CDR3aa: CASSIVRYGNQPQHF
abundance: -; d_gene: TRBD2; v_gene: TRBV14; j_gene: TRBJ2-2; CDR3nt: TGTGCCAGCAGCCAAGGAAGCGGGAGGTCCACCGGGGAGCTGTTTTTT; CDR3aa: CASSQGSGRSTGELFF
abundance: -; d_gene: TRBD2; v_gene: TRBV4-1; j_gene: TRBJ2-5; CDR3nt: TGCGCCAGCAGCCAACCGGGCCGCGGGACTAGTCTAGAGACCCAGTACTTC; CDR3aa: CASSQPGRGTSLETQYF
abundance: -; d_gene: TRBD2; v_gene: TRBV2; j_gene: TRBJ2-2; CDR3nt: TGTGCCAGCAGTGCCGCGACTAGCGGGGGCAACACCGGGGAGCTGTTTTTT; CDR3aa: CASSAATSGGNTGELFF
abundance: -; d_gene: TRBD1; v_gene: TRBV7-8; j_gene: TRBJ2-2; CDR3nt: TGTGCCAGCAGCCCTTGGACAGGGGGCGCAATCGGGGAGCTGTTTTTT; CDR3aa: CASSPWTGGAIGELFF
abundance: few; d_gene: TRBD1; v_gene: TRBV19; j_gene: TRBJ2-1; CDR3nt: TGTGCCAGTAGTTTACCGGGACAGGGTTACAATGAGCAGTTCTTC; CDR3aa: CASSLPGQGYNEQFF
abundance: -; d_gene: -; v_gene: TRBV4-1; j_gene: TRBJ2-7; CDR3nt: TGCGCCAGCAGCCGCCCCGGGAACCGCTACGAGCAGTACTTC; CDR3aa: CASSRPGNRYEQYF
abundance: once; d_gene: -; v_gene: TRBV4-1; j_gene: TRBJ2-7; CDR3nt: TGCGCCAGCAGCCAATCTTACGGGGGACGGTCCTACGAGCAGTACTTC; CDR3aa: CASSQSYGGRSYEQYF
abundance: -; d_gene: -; v_gene: TRBV5-6; j_gene: TRBJ2-3; CDR3nt: TGTGCCAGCAGCTGGAACAGCGGGCTACCCACAGATACGCAGTATTTT; CDR3aa: CASSWNSGLPTDTQYF
abundance: -; d_gene: TRBD2; v_gene: TRBV5-1; j_gene: TRBJ2-3; CDR3nt: TGCGCCAGCAGCTTGGGCGGGGGGAGCACAGATACGCAGTATTTT; CDR3aa: CASSLGGGSTDTQYF
abundance: -; d_gene: -; v_gene: TRBV7-2; j_gene: TRBJ1-4; CDR3nt: TGTGCCAGCAGCTTAGCAGTGGGAAGGGGTGAAAAACTGTTTTTT; CDR3aa: CASSLAVGRGEKLFF
abundance: -; d_gene: -; v_gene: TRBV28; j_gene: TRBJ2-1; CDR3nt: TGTGCCAGCAGTTTAGTGGGAAGGGGGAGTGAGCAGTTCTTC; CDR3aa: CASSLVGRGSEQFF
abundance: -; d_gene: TRBD2; v_gene: TRBV7-2; j_gene: TRBJ2-7; CDR3nt: TGTGCCAGCAGCTACGGGACTAGCGGGGGGGCCTACGAGCAGTACTTC; CDR3aa: CASSYGTSGGAYEQYF
abundance: -; d_gene: -; v_gene: TRBV6-6; j_gene: TRBJ1-3; CDR3nt: TGTGCCAGTTTTGACCCGCGGGGGTCTGGAAACACCATATATTTT; CDR3aa: CASFDPRGSGNTIYF
abundance: -; d_gene: -; v_gene: TRBV29-1; j_gene: TRBJ1-3; CDR3nt: TGCAGCGTTTCCGAAGGGACAACCTCTGGAAACACCATATATTTT; CDR3aa: CSVSEGTTSGNTIYF
abundance: -; d_gene: -; v_gene: TRBV5-1; j_gene: TRBJ2-1; CDR3nt: TGCGCCAGCAGCTTGGCCATCAGTAACAATGAGCAGTTCTTC; CDR3aa: CASSLAISNNEQFF
abundance: once; d_gene: -; v_gene: TRBV18; j_gene: TRBJ2-7; CDR3nt: TGTGCCAGCTCACCTGCGGCGGGGACGGAGCAGTACTTC; CDR3aa: CASSPAAGTEQYF
abundance: -; d_gene: TRBD1; v_gene: TRBV5-8; j_gene: TRBJ2-5; CDR3nt: TGTGCCAGCAGCTTGAAGACAGGGATCAGAGAGACCCAGTACTTC; CDR3aa: CASSLKTGIRETQYF
abundance: -; d_gene: TRBD1; v_gene: TRBV10-3; j_gene: TRBJ2-1; CDR3nt: TGTGCCACCATCGGGCTTTTCGGACAGGGAAACAATGAGCAGTTCTTC; CDR3aa: CATIGLFGQGNNEQFF
abundance: -; d_gene: -; v_gene: TRBV29-1; j_gene: TRBJ1-1; CDR3nt: TGCAGCGTTGGCCGAACAGGGTTCGGGAACACTGAAGCTTTCTTT; CDR3aa: CSVGRTGFGNTEAFF
abundance: -; d_gene: TRBD1; v_gene: TRBV13; j_gene: TRBJ2-5; CDR3nt: TGTGCCAGCAGCTCGCGGACAGGGGAAGAGACCCAGTACTTC; CDR3aa: CASSSRTGEETQYF
abundance: -; d_gene: TRBD1; v_gene: TRBV7-3; j_gene: TRBJ2-2; CDR3nt: TGTGCCAGCAGCCCACGAATGGGGACAGGAAACACCGGGGAGCTGTTTTTT; CDR3aa: CASSPRMGTGNTGELFF
abundance: -; d_gene: TRBD1; v_gene: TRBV5-1; j_gene: TRBJ1-2; CDR3nt: TGCGCCAGCAGCTTGGTGACGGGACAGGGATATGGCTACACCTTC; CDR3aa: CASSLVTGQGYGYTF
abundance: -; d_gene: TRBD2; v_gene: TRBV11-3; j_gene: TRBJ2-5; CDR3nt: TGTGCCAGCAGCTGGGGGACTAGCGGACAAGAGACCCAGTACTTC; CDR3aa: CASSWGTSGQETQYF
abundance: -; d_gene: -; v_gene: TRBV25-1; j_gene: TRBJ2-1; CDR3nt: TGTGCCAGCAGTGAGGCGGGGCTTTACTACAATGAGCAGTTCTTC; CDR3aa: CASSEAGLYYNEQFF
abundance: -; d_gene: TRBD1; v_gene: TRBV11-2; j_gene: TRBJ1-6; CDR3nt: TGTGCCAGCAGCTTAGAGGGAGACAGGGTCAATTCACCCCTCCACTTT; CDR3aa: CASSLEGDRVNSPLHF
abundance: -; d_gene: TRBD2; v_gene: TRBV6-4; j_gene: TRBJ2-7; CDR3nt: TGTGCCAGCCCCGGGACTAGCGAAACCTACGAGCAGTACTTC; CDR3aa: CASPGTSETYEQYF
abundance: few; d_gene: -; v_gene: TRBV6-1; j_gene: TRBJ1-2; CDR3nt: TGTGCCAGCAGTGAAGGGCTCGGGGATAGCTATGGCTACACCTTC; CDR3aa: CASSEGLGDSYGYTF
abundance: -; d_gene: TRBD1; v_gene: TRBV19; j_gene: TRBJ2-3; CDR3nt: TGTGCCAGTAGTATCTGGGACAGCAGCACAGATACGCAGTATTTT; CDR3aa: CASSIWDSSTDTQYF